Following are 20 T cell receptor beta chains from one sample sequenced in a study of blood T cell repertoires in COVID-19. TCRdb keeps only in-frame clones here, not all; method: immunoSEQ multiplex PCR. The table includes some 260,000 clones, around 90% detected once. The source material was peripheral blood. These receptors all come from a woman between 65 and 79 years old with COVID-19, enrolled during active disease.

The CDR3 loop reads CASTPLPLAAYNEQFF. The CDR3 DNA follows: TGTGCCAGTACCCCACTACCTCTAGCGGCTTACAATGAGCAGTTCTTC. The J gene is TRBJ2-1, the V gene TRBV19, with 7 bases aligning to TRBD2. CDR3 length: 16 amino acids. Germline V gives CDR1 LNHDA, CDR2 SQIVND (reference sequence). The trim removed 7 bases at V and 4 bases at J, leaving 13 bases unmatched.

This clone was found a few times. The V call is TRBV20-1, the J call TRBJ2-5, with D unresolved. The V gene's germline CDR1 is DFQATT and CDR2 SNEGSKA (reference sequence). V shed 3 bases and J shed 5 bases, with 4 bases lying between them. The CDR3 spans 10 residues. CDR3 residues: CSASLETQYF. The CDR3 coding sequence is TGCAGTGCTAGTCTTGAGACCCAGTACTTC.

The chain recombines TRBV18 with TRBJ1-4; 10 bases are shared with TRBD1. The CDR3 has 14 residues. The germline V gene encodes CDR1 KGHSH and CDR2 LQKENI. After removal of 4 bases from V and 7 bases from J, the junction contained 3 bases not matched to a gene. The CDR3 loop is CASSQGQGFEKLFF. The CDR3 DNA sequence: TGTGCCAGCTCACAGGGACAGGGGTTTGAAAAACTGTTTTTT. The full variable domain, rest sourced from reference TRBV18 and TRBJ1-4, is NAGVMQNPRHLVRRRGQEARLRCSPMKGHSHVYWYRQLPEEGLKFMVYLQKENIIDESGMPKERFSAEFPKEGPSILRIQQVVRGDSAAYFCASSQGQGFEKLFFGSGTQLSVL.

This clone appeared a few times. The chain recombines TRBV10-3 with TRBJ2-2; 8 nucleotides match TRBD1. The CDR3 extends over 14 amino acids. V lost 5 bases, J lost 7 bases, and 6 bases stayed unmatched. The germline gives CDR1 ENHRY, CDR2 SYGVKD. The CDR3 DNA is TGTGCCATCAGTCGGACAGGGTATGACGGGGAGCTGTTTTTT. Amino acids: CAISRTGYDGELFF.

The chain links TRBV28 to TRBJ2-6, with D tentatively TRBD2 (5 bases). V was trimmed by 5 bases and J by 3 bases, leaving 11 bases between them. The CDR3 runs 15 residues. CDR1 and CDR2 (germline): MDHEN, SYDVKM. The CDR3 region has the DNA TGTGCCAGCAGTCCCCCCGCGGGTGGGGCCAACGTCCTGACTTTC. This translates into CASSPPAGGANVLTF. Full variable domain (rest looked up from reference TRBV28 and TRBJ2-6): DVKVTQSSRYLVKRTGEKVFLECVQDMDHENMFWYRQDPGLGLRLIYFSYDVKMKEKGDIPEGYSVSREKKERFSLILESASTNQTSMYLCASSPPAGGANVLTFGAGSRLTVL.

CDR3 nucleotides: TGCGCCAGCAGCCAAGTTTGGCGGGAGACCTACAATGAGCAGTTCTTC. It translates to CASSQVWRETYNEQFF. The chain uses TRBV4-1 and TRBJ2-1; 7 bases match TRBD2. CDR1 and CDR2 from the germline V gene are MGHRA and YSYEKL. This CDR3 is built from 16 residues. V was pared by 1 base and J by 2 bases, with 5 bases of the junction left unmatched.

The chain couples TRBV9 to TRBJ2-1, with a tentative D call TRBD2 (5 bases). V was clipped by 7 bases and J by 0 bases, with 11 bases between them. The CDR3 spans 14 residues. Germline CDR1 is SGDLS and CDR2 is YYNGEE. CDR3 region: CASGSGSSYNEQFF. DNA of the CDR3: TGTGCCAGCGGAAGCGGAAGCTCCTACAATGAGCAGTTCTTC.

The rearrangement links TRBV6-4 to TRBJ2-7; 8 nucleotides match TRBD1. This CDR3 spans 15 amino acids. With V trimmed by 9 bases and J by 5 bases, 15 bases remained unmatched. Germline lookup yields CDR1 MRHNA and CDR2 SNTAGT. The CDR3 DNA reads TGTGCCAGAACCTTTTCCCCGGGACAGGTCGACGAGCAGTACTTC. Encoded protein: CARTFSPGQVDEQYF.

CDR3 loop: CASSQDSEVRPNGYTF. Written as DNA, the CDR3 is TGCGCCAGCAGCCAAGATTCAGAGGTCAGACCGAATGGCTACACCTTC. This chain connects TRBV4-1 to TRBJ1-2; D is ambiguous. Germline lookup yields CDR1 MGHRA and CDR2 YSYEKL. V lost 0 bases and J 6 bases, leaving 17 bases between the germline ends. This CDR3 contains 16 residues.

V is TRBV6-1 and J is TRBJ2-1, with D possibly being TRBD2 (6 bases). With 5 bases removed from V and 10 bases from J, the gap between germline ends came to 12 bases. The CDR3 is 12 residues long. CDR1 is MNHNS, CDR2 SASEGT, per germline. CDR3 protein: CASSTGDLEQFF. In nucleotides, the CDR3 is TGTGCCAGCAGTACCGGGGACTTAGAGCAGTTCTTC.

V gene TRBV28 combines with J gene TRBJ2-7, with D perhaps TRBD2 (6 bases). V was cut by 8 bases and J by 3 bases, with 17 bases left in between. The CDR3 runs to 14 residues. CDR1 is MDHEN and CDR2 is SYDVKM in the germline V gene. CDR3 nucleotides: TGTGCCAGCCTAAGGGGAGGAAGCGACTACGAGCAGTACTTC. It encodes CASLRGGSDYEQYF.

This sequence joins TRBV11-3 and TRBJ2-1; 11 bases map to TRBD2. CDR1 and CDR2 from the germline V gene are SGHNT and YENEEA. V lost 6 bases and J lost 4; bases outside the gene matches: 11. The CDR3 length is 17 residues. CDR3 loop: CASSPAQGLADYNEQFF. The CDR3 coding sequence is TGTGCCAGCAGTCCCGCCCAGGGACTAGCGGATTACAATGAGCAGTTCTTC.

The gene calls are TRBV28 and TRBJ2-7, with 10 bases identical to TRBD2. The CDR3 is 13 amino acids. V trimming: 6 bases; J trimming: 5 bases; junction bases outside the gene matches: 4. The V gene's germline CDR1 is MDHEN and CDR2 SYDVKM. The CDR3 DNA reads as TGTGCCAGCAGCATAGCGGGAGGAGACGAGCAGTACTTC. Residues: CASSIAGGDEQYF.

The chain joins TRBV30 to TRBJ2-6, with unresolved D. V was shortened by 1 base and J by 0 bases, with 10 bases between the two germline ends. The CDR3 has 16 amino acids. Germline V gene lookup returns CDR1 GTSNPN and CDR2 SVGIG (reference sequence). The CDR3 DNA reads TGTGCCTGGAGTGACGCCTTCTACTCTGGGGCCAACGTCCTGACTTTC. Translating gives CAWSDAFYSGANVLTF.

This chain connects TRBV30 to TRBJ2-1; D gene ambiguous. Trimming pared 4 bases from V and 8 bases from J, leaving 12 bases between. Germline V lookup: CDR1 GTSNPN, CDR2 SVGIG (reference sequence). The CDR3 is 12 amino acids. The CDR3 sequence: CAWNSRWDEQFF. CDR3 bases: TGTGCCTGGAACAGTAGGTGGGATGAGCAGTTCTTC.

The chain recombines TRBV7-9 with TRBJ2-1; TRBD2 might be the D (5 bases). Trimming pared 8 bases from V and 5 bases from J, leaving 13 bases between. Germline V CDR1 and CDR2: SEHNR, FQNEAQ (reference sequence). There are 13 residues in the CDR3. The CDR3, as DNA: TGTGCCAGCGGGAGAATCCCGAACAATGAGCAGTTCTTC. As protein: CASGRIPNNEQFF.

The V call is TRBV28, the J call TRBJ2-7, with 7 bases lining up with TRBD2. From germline, CDR1 is MDHEN and CDR2 SYDVKM. After removal of 6 bases from V and 2 bases from J, the junction contained 7 bases not matched to a gene. The CDR3 runs to 14 residues. CDR3 in DNA: TGTGCCAGCAGAGCGGGGTCCTTAACCTACGAGCAGTACTTC. This codes for CASRAGSLTYEQYF.

The gene calls are TRBV9 and TRBJ1-4; perhaps TRBD1 as D (5 bases). The CDR3 length is 13 residues. Germline CDR1 is SGDLS and CDR2 is YYNGEE. Trimming cost V 4 bases and J 10 bases, with 14 bases left between them. The CDR3 DNA sequence: TGTGCCAGCAGCCCCTCATCCGGGGGAAAACTGTTTTTT. The encoded protein is CASSPSSGGKLFF.

The rearrangement joins TRBV27 to TRBJ1-2; no definite D call. The V and J ends lost 1 base and 3 bases respectively, with 9 bases between them. CDR3 length equals 14 residues. Per the germline V gene, CDR1 is MNHEY and CDR2 is SMNVEV (reference sequence). Here the CDR3 DNA reads TGTGCCAGCAGTTTATATGGCGGTGACTATGGCTACACCTTC. Amino acids: CASSLYGGDYGYTF.

The chain links TRBV27 to TRBJ1-5; no reliable D call. Germline values: CDR1 MNHEY, CDR2 SMNVEV (reference sequence). The CDR3 is made up of 13 amino acids. The V end was cut by 4 bases, the J end by 7 bases, with 11 bases between. The CDR3 nucleotides are TGTGCCAGCAGTTCAGGTGACGGACAGCCCCAGCATTTT. Translation gives CASSSGDGQPQHF.